These 17 T cell receptor beta chains were all obtained from the same sample, sequenced in a study of T-cell reconstitution after alpha-beta-depleted transplantation in children listed by TCRdb under 2016. Library prep was done by PCR. The reads were generated on an Illumina HiSeq 2500. TCR libraries were prepared with molecular barcoding, using unique molecular identifiers to normalize TCRbeta repertoire quantification. TCRdb reran the public reads through fastp at Q25 and MiXCR, keeping productive beta chains. Entries that share a CDR3 protein sequence are merged under the most common genes and DNA. Recorded for this sample are about 400,000 distinct CDR3 sequences; 20% of them occurred a single time. Around 4% of the sample rests with the top ten. The sequenced sample was PBMCs from the stem cell graft donor, obtained from the stem cell graft. The receptor set was obtained from a human donor who donated a stem cell graft to a child with acute myeloid leukemia.

The genes are TRBV20-1 and TRBJ2-7, with D possibly being TRBD2 (6 bases). The CDR3 sequence is 16 residues long. Germline-derived CDR1 and CDR2 are DFQATT and SNEGSKA (reference sequence). Trimming shortened V by 6 bases and J by 2 bases, and 23 bases separated the two germline ends. For the CDR3, the DNA is TGCAGTGCCCGACCGTCCCGGGACTCCGCAGCCTACGAGCAGTACTTC. Translated, it gives CSARPSRDSAAYEQYF.

This clonotype occurred many times. The V gene is TRBV20-1, the J gene TRBJ2-3; D is uncertain. The germline V and J ends were trimmed by 3 bases and 0 bases, with 10 bases remaining between them. Germline V CDR1 and CDR2: DFQATT, SNEGSKA (reference sequence). The CDR3 has 14 residues. Written as DNA, the CDR3 is TGCAGTGCTAGGAAAGGCCCTAGCACAGATACGCAGTATTTT. Translation: CSARKGPSTDTQYF.

This clonotype has only a few counts. The chain couples TRBV12-3 or TRBV12-4 to TRBJ2-7, with D tentatively TRBD2 (5 bases). Trimming pared 6 bases from V and 2 bases from J, leaving 17 bases between. This CDR3 has 15 amino acids. In DNA, the CDR3 is TGTGCCAGCAGCAGAAGCGGAGCAAACGCCTACGAGCAGTACTTC. Translated, it gives CASSRSGANAYEQYF.

The genes are TRBV5-1 and TRBJ2-5, with 10 positions matching TRBD2. Germline CDR1 is SGHRS and CDR2 is YFSETQ. The CDR3 is 16 amino acids. Trimming at V came to 1 base and at J to 5 bases, leaving 8 bases not matched to a gene. The CDR3 DNA reads TGCGCCAGCAGCTTGATGCTAGCGGGAGTTAAGGAGACCCAGTACTTC. Translating it yields CASSLMLAGVKETQYF.

This clonotype was counted only a few times. The V call is TRBV20-1, the J call TRBJ2-1; possible D gene TRBD2, 5 bases. This CDR3 is built from 10 residues. Germline CDR1 reads DFQATT; CDR2 reads SNEGSKA (reference sequence). CDR3 protein: CSRWGDEQFF. The CDR3 DNA sequence: TGCAGCAGGTGGGGAGATGAGCAGTTCTTC.

This clonotype was seen at least ten times. The V gene is TRBV20-1, the J gene TRBJ2-1; 7 bases are a match to TRBD2. V was pared by 1 base and J by 3 bases, with 6 bases of the junction left unmatched. CDR1 and CDR2 from the germline V gene are DFQATT and SNEGSKA (reference sequence). This CDR3 region has 15 residues. In DNA form, the CDR3 reads TGCAGTGCTAGAGTGAGCGAGCGGGGCTACAATGAGCAGTTCTTC. Translated: CSARVSERGYNEQFF.

This clonotype appeared a few times. V usage is TRBV12-3 or TRBV12-4 and J usage is TRBJ1-3, with D unclear. The CDR3 runs 15 residues. Trimming cost V 3 bases and J 4 bases, with 13 bases left between them. The CDR3 loop reads CASSFAELTGNTIYF. DNA of the CDR3: TGTGCCAGCAGTTTTGCAGAACTTACAGGAAACACCATATATTTT.

This clonotype has a handful of counts. The gene calls are TRBV7-2 and TRBJ1-5; the D is unclear. CDR1 is SGHTA and CDR2 is FQGNSA in the germline V gene. V gave up 4 bases and J gave up 3 bases, with 13 bases separating them. The CDR3 runs 15 residues. This chain's CDR3 is CASSSREGYNQPQHF. In DNA form, the CDR3 reads TGTGCCAGCAGCTCCCGAGAGGGTTACAATCAGCCCCAGCATTTT.

The chain carries TRBV7-8 and TRBJ2-1, with TRBD2 matching 9 bases. CDR3 size: 14 residues. The ends lost 4 bases at V and 9 bases at J; junction bases unmatched: 7. In germline, CDR1 is SGHVS, CDR2 FQNEAQ. The CDR3 DNA is TGTGCCAGCAGCTGGAGGACTAGCGCCGGTGAGCAGTTCTTC. Its translation: CASSWRTSAGEQFF.

In this sample, this clonotype turned up many times. The chain couples TRBV6-5 to TRBJ2-5; D may match TRBD1 or TRBD2 (5 bases each). This CDR3 has 11 residues. The germline V and J ends were trimmed by 6 bases and 5 bases, with 7 bases remaining between them. The V gene's germline CDR1 is MNHEY and CDR2 SVGAGI. This chain's CDR3 is CASRGPETQYF. The CDR3 DNA is TGTGCCAGCAGGGGACCGGAGACCCAGTACTTC.

This clonotype was observed once. The rearrangement joins TRBV5-1 to TRBJ1-1, with D possibly being TRBD1 (5 bases). Trimming left V 2 bases short and J 2 bases short, with 10 bases between. Germline V gene data show CDR1 as SGHRS and CDR2 as YFSETQ. The CDR3 is made up of 14 amino acids. The CDR3 nucleotides are TGCGCCAGCAGCTTTGGAGACAGTAACACTGAAGCTTTCTTT. Protein: CASSFGDSNTEAFF.

V gene TRBV19 combines with J gene TRBJ2-1; no reliable D call. The CDR3 is 15 residues long. Germline loops: CDR1 LNHDA, CDR2 SQIVND (reference sequence). Trimming removed 0 bases from V and 2 bases from J, with 8 bases in between. DNA of the CDR3: TGTGCCAGTAGTATAGACGGGTCAACCTACAATGAGCAGTTCTTC. Its protein is CASSIDGSTYNEQFF.

In this sample, this clonotype turned up a few times. This chain connects TRBV7-2 to TRBJ2-7; D may be TRBD1 (6 bases). CDR1 SGHTA and CDR2 FQGNSA come from the germline V gene. Trimming pared 6 bases from V and 2 bases from J, leaving 11 bases between. The CDR3 length is 13 residues. The CDR3 nucleotides are TGTGCCAGCAGACCCAGGGGAGCCTACGAGCAGTACTTC. Residues: CASRPRGAYEQYF.

This clonotype was seen a handful of times. The V gene is TRBV24-1, the J gene TRBJ2-3, with 8 bases aligning to TRBD2. CDR3 length: 15 amino acids. V was clipped by 7 bases and J by 9 bases; unmatched bases: 14. Germline assignment: CDR1 KGHDR and CDR2 SFDVKD. The CDR3 loop reads CATRTSGGGPDTQYF. CDR3 in DNA: TGTGCCACCAGAACTAGCGGAGGGGGGCCCGACACGCAGTATTTT.

The DNA of the CDR3 is TGCAGCGTTGTTTGGAACACCGGGGAGCTGTTTTTT. Translation: CSVVWNTGELFF. The chain combines TRBV29-1 with TRBJ2-2; D not resolved. The V and J ends lost 4 bases and 1 base respectively, with 4 bases between them. CDR1 is SQVTM, CDR2 ANQGSEA, per germline. The CDR3 is made up of 12 amino acids.

This clonotype was picked up a small number of times. The gene calls are TRBV14 and TRBJ1-6; D might be TRBD1 (6 bases). The V and J ends lost 0 bases and 1 base respectively, with 28 bases between them. Germline CDR1 and CDR2: SGHDN and FVKESK. This CDR3 region has 23 residues. CDR3 bases: TGTGCCAGCAGCCAAGACGCGGTTGGAGAGACAGGTTTAATGAGGTCCTATAATTCACCCCTCCACTTT. This gives the protein CASSQDAVGETGLMRSYNSPLHF.

The V call is TRBV4-1, the J call TRBJ2-1; 8 nucleotides align to TRBD1. J was trimmed by 6 bases and V by 4 bases; bases with no gene match: 8. The CDR3 contains 15 residues. In germline, CDR1 is MGHRA, CDR2 YSYEKL. CDR3 amino acids: CASSPGQVGFNEQFF. The CDR3 DNA follows: TGCGCCAGCAGCCCGGGACAGGTGGGTTTCAATGAGCAGTTCTTC.